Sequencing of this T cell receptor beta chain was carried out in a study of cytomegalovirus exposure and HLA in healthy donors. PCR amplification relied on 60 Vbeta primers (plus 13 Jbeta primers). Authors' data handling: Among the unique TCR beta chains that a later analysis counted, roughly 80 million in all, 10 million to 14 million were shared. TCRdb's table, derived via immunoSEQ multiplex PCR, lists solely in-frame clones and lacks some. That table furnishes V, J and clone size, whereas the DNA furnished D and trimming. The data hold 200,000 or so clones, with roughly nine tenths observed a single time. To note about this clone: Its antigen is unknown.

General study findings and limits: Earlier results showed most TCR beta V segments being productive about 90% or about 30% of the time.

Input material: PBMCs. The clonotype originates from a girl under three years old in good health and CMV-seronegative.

CDR3 protein: CASSTPQGSTGELFF. The CDR3 DNA is TGCGCCAGCAGCACCCCTCAGGGGAGCACCGGGGAGCTGTTTTTT. The chain combines TRBV5-1 with TRBJ2-2, with TRBD1 as a possible D gene (6 bases). Germline loops: CDR1 SGHRS, CDR2 YFSETQ. V lost 4 bases and J lost 4, with 14 bases in between. The CDR3 consists of 15 residues.